A selection of T cell receptor beta chains follows, all from one sample in a study of yellow fever vaccine responses in identical twins. TCRdb re-analysed the RT-PCR reads in MiXCR, keeping a single row per CDR3 protein. The sample records roughly 990 distinct CDR3 sequences, about 86% being singletons. Sequenced here: T cells from blood (PBMCs), unsorted or a sorted subset (not recorded which), sampled before or after yellow fever vaccination (not recorded which). The receptors were gathered from a female donor who received the yellow fever vaccine. Each CDR3 is given with its conserved first and last residue. A D gene is named only where the DNA matches it firmly. Clone size is shown for a subset of rows, as once, few, many or a class of expanded clone.

CDR3 protein: CATSEDSSNQPQHF
CDR3 DNA: TGTGCCACCAGTGAGGACAGTTCAAATCAGCCCCAGCATTTT
V gene: TRBV24-1
D gene: -
clone size: -
J gene: TRBJ1-5

CDR3 protein: CSARLQVGAFF
CDR3 DNA: TGCAGTGCTAGACTACAGGTTGGGGCTTTCTTT
V gene: TRBV20-1
D gene: -
clone size: -
J gene: TRBJ1-1

CDR3 protein: CASSYGRAGESNQPQHF
CDR3 DNA: TGTGCCAGCAGTTACGGACGGGCGGGAGAGAGCAATCAGCCCCAGCATTTT
V gene: TRBV6-5
D gene: -
clone size: few
J gene: TRBJ1-5

CDR3 protein: CASSGTGGAYEQYF
CDR3 DNA: TGTGCCAGCTCGGGGACGGGAGGGGCCTACGAGCAGTACTTC
V gene: TRBV11-1
D gene: TRBD2
clone size: -
J gene: TRBJ2-7

CDR3 protein: CASSVSGGFDNEQFF
CDR3 DNA: TGCGCCAGCAGTGTGTCGGGAGGGTTCGACAATGAGCAGTTCTTC
V gene: TRBV10-1
D gene: TRBD2
clone size: -
J gene: TRBJ2-1

CDR3 protein: CASSTRSGLGGNEQFF
CDR3 DNA: TGTGCCAGCAGTACGAGGTCTGGTCTAGGAGGAAATGAGCAGTTCTTC
V gene: TRBV6-1
D gene: -
clone size: -
J gene: TRBJ2-1

CDR3 protein: CASSIGHNEQFF
CDR3 DNA: TGTGCCAGTAGTATAGGGCACAATGAGCAGTTCTTC
V gene: TRBV19
D gene: -
clone size: -
J gene: TRBJ2-1

CDR3 protein: CASMDSDSNQPQHF
CDR3 DNA: TGTGCCAGCATGGACAGCGATAGCAATCAGCCCCAGCATTTT
V gene: TRBV13
D gene: -
clone size: -
J gene: TRBJ1-5

CDR3 protein: CASSLTHDVEAFF
CDR3 DNA: TGTGCCAGCAGCTTAACCCACGACGTGGAAGCTTTCTTT
V gene: TRBV11-1
D gene: -
clone size: -
J gene: TRBJ1-1

CDR3 protein: CASSETSGSSETQYF
CDR3 DNA: TGTGCCAGCAGTGAAACTAGCGGGAGTTCGGAGACCCAGTACTTC
V gene: TRBV2
D gene: TRBD2
clone size: -
J gene: TRBJ2-5

CDR3 protein: CAWSRTGRGTEAFF
CDR3 DNA: TGTGCCTGGAGCCGAACAGGGAGAGGGACTGAAGCTTTCTTT
V gene: TRBV30
D gene: -
clone size: -
J gene: TRBJ1-1

CDR3 protein: CASSLGGVRTDTQYF
CDR3 DNA: TGTGCCAGCAGCTTAGGGGGGGTCCGCACAGATACGCAGTATTTT
V gene: TRBV11-2
D gene: -
clone size: -
J gene: TRBJ2-3

CDR3 protein: CASRTSGTYNEQFF
CDR3 DNA: TGTGCCAGCAGGACTAGCGGAACCTACAATGAGCAGTTCTTC
V gene: TRBV12-3/TRBV12-4
D gene: TRBD2
clone size: -
J gene: TRBJ2-1

CDR3 protein: CSVDPWGLAGYNEQFF
CDR3 DNA: TGCAGCGTTGATCCGTGGGGACTAGCGGGATACAATGAGCAGTTCTTC
V gene: TRBV29-1
D gene: TRBD2
clone size: -
J gene: TRBJ2-1

CDR3 protein: CASSQEGGTNQPQHF
CDR3 DNA: TGTGCCAGCAGCCAAGAGGGAGGTACCAATCAGCCCCAGCATTTT
V gene: TRBV4-2
D gene: -
clone size: once
J gene: TRBJ1-5

CDR3 protein: CASSAQLAGDTQYF
CDR3 DNA: TGTGCCAGCAGTGCCCAACTAGCGGGAGATACGCAGTATTTT
V gene: TRBV11-1
D gene: TRBD2
clone size: few
J gene: TRBJ2-3

CDR3 protein: CAWSGSLQGGDTEAFF
CDR3 DNA: TGTGCCTGGAGCGGCTCTCTACAGGGGGGGGACACTGAAGCTTTCTTT
V gene: TRBV30
D gene: TRBD1
clone size: few
J gene: TRBJ1-1

CDR3 protein: CASSQVVMNTEAFF
CDR3 DNA: TGCGCCAGCAGCCAAGTCGTCATGAACACTGAAGCTTTCTTT
V gene: TRBV4-3
D gene: -
clone size: -
J gene: TRBJ1-1

CDR3 protein: CASSDKLAGDVETQYF
CDR3 DNA: TGTGCCAGCAGCGACAAACTAGCGGGAGATGTGGAGACCCAGTACTTC
V gene: TRBV5-5
D gene: TRBD2
clone size: -
J gene: TRBJ2-5

CDR3 protein: CASRGIDNEQFF
CDR3 DNA: TGTGCCAGCAGGGGAATCGACAATGAGCAGTTCTTC
V gene: TRBV6-1
D gene: -
clone size: -
J gene: TRBJ2-1

CDR3 protein: CASSGRQGEGEKLFF
CDR3 DNA: TGTGCCAGTAGTGGCCGACAGGGGGAGGGGGAAAAACTGTTTTTT
V gene: TRBV19
D gene: TRBD1
clone size: -
J gene: TRBJ1-4

CDR3 protein: CASSQDGPIYNEQFF
CDR3 DNA: TGCGCCAGCAGCCAAGATGGGCCGATATACAATGAGCAGTTCTTC
V gene: TRBV4-3
D gene: -
clone size: -
J gene: TRBJ2-1

CDR3 protein: CATSRDGSYNEQFF
CDR3 DNA: TGTGCCACCAGCAGAGACGGCTCCTACAATGAGCAGTTCTTC
V gene: TRBV15
D gene: -
clone size: once
J gene: TRBJ2-1

CDR3 protein: CASSLDSHTGELFF
CDR3 DNA: TGTGCCAGCAGCTTAGACTCCCACACCGGGGAGCTGTTTTTT
V gene: TRBV11-2
D gene: -
clone size: -
J gene: TRBJ2-2

CDR3 protein: CASSLEILDYYNEQFF
CDR3 DNA: TGCGCCAGCAGCTTGGAGATTCTGGACTATTACAATGAGCAGTTCTTC
V gene: TRBV5-1
D gene: -
clone size: once
J gene: TRBJ2-1

CDR3 protein: CASSSRQGLVGNTIYF
CDR3 DNA: TGTGCCAGCAGCTCGAGGCAGGGGCTCGTTGGAAACACCATATATTTT
V gene: TRBV7-6
D gene: -
clone size: few
J gene: TRBJ1-3

CDR3 protein: CASSLARGWSNEQFF
CDR3 DNA: TGTGCCAGCAGCTTAGCCCGGGGTTGGTCCAATGAGCAGTTCTTC
V gene: TRBV11-1
D gene: -
clone size: -
J gene: TRBJ2-1

CDR3 protein: CASSQDRVPGNTIYF
CDR3 DNA: TGCGCCAGCAGCCAGGACAGGGTGCCTGGAAACACCATATATTTT
V gene: TRBV4-3
D gene: TRBD1
clone size: hyperexpanded
J gene: TRBJ1-3

CDR3 protein: CASSLKFSGGETQYF
CDR3 DNA: TGTGCCAGCAGCCTCAAGTTTTCGGGAGGGGAGACCCAGTACTTC
V gene: TRBV7-3
D gene: TRBD2
clone size: -
J gene: TRBJ2-5

CDR3 protein: CASSPGSSRGYGYTF
CDR3 DNA: TGCGCCAGCAGCCCCGGCAGCTCTAGGGGCTATGGCTACACCTTC
V gene: TRBV10-1
D gene: -
clone size: -
J gene: TRBJ1-2

CDR3 protein: CATSSGAKPQETQYF
CDR3 DNA: TGTGCCACCAGCAGCGGGGCGAAGCCTCAAGAGACCCAGTACTTC
V gene: TRBV15
D gene: -
clone size: -
J gene: TRBJ2-5

CDR3 protein: CASSVEGADTQYF
CDR3 DNA: TGTGCCAGCAGCGTAGAGGGAGCAGATACGCAGTATTTT
V gene: TRBV9
D gene: -
clone size: few
J gene: TRBJ2-3

CDR3 protein: CASSLDRLHTGELFF
CDR3 DNA: TGCGCCAGCAGCTTGGACAGGCTTCACACCGGGGAGCTGTTTTTT
V gene: TRBV5-1
D gene: -
clone size: once
J gene: TRBJ2-2

CDR3 protein: CASSLLGGRPYEQYF
CDR3 DNA: TGTGCCAGCAGCTTATTGGGCGGGAGGCCCTACGAGCAGTACTTC
V gene: TRBV11-1
D gene: TRBD2
clone size: -
J gene: TRBJ2-7

CDR3 protein: CASSYVGARGQGAEAFF
CDR3 DNA: TGTGCCAGCAGCTACGTCGGTGCAAGGGGCCAGGGGGCTGAAGCTTTCTTT
V gene: TRBV6-5
D gene: TRBD1
clone size: -
J gene: TRBJ1-1

CDR3 protein: CASMTGGSTDTQYF
CDR3 DNA: TGTGCCAGCATGACAGGGGGCTCCACAGATACGCAGTATTTT
V gene: TRBV7-3
D gene: TRBD1
clone size: -
J gene: TRBJ2-3

CDR3 protein: CASSSRRGVDEQFF
CDR3 DNA: TGTGCCAGCAGCTCCAGGCGGGGGGTCGATGAGCAGTTCTTC
V gene: TRBV7-2
D gene: TRBD2
clone size: -
J gene: TRBJ2-1

CDR3 protein: CASSQSRTGGKDTQYF
CDR3 DNA: TGCGCCAGCAGTCAATCGAGGACAGGGGGTAAAGATACGCAGTATTTT
V gene: TRBV23-1
D gene: TRBD1
clone size: -
J gene: TRBJ2-3

CDR3 protein: CASSDKLEDGYTF
CDR3 DNA: TGCGCCAGCAGTGATAAACTAGAAGATGGCTACACCTTC
V gene: TRBV10-1
D gene: -
clone size: -
J gene: TRBJ1-2

CDR3 protein: CASSLPMKLSSYNEQFF
CDR3 DNA: TGTGCCAGCAGCCTACCCATGAAACTTAGCTCCTACAATGAGCAGTTCTTC
V gene: TRBV11-2
D gene: -
clone size: -
J gene: TRBJ2-1

CDR3 protein: CASSQAGQINTEAFF
CDR3 DNA: TGCGCCAGCAGCCAAGCAGGACAGATAAACACTGAAGCTTTCTTT
V gene: TRBV4-1
D gene: -
clone size: -
J gene: TRBJ1-1

CDR3 protein: CASSLVGPANTGELFF
CDR3 DNA: TGTGCCAGCAGCTTAGTGGGTCCCGCGAACACCGGGGAGCTGTTTTTT
V gene: TRBV11-2
D gene: -
clone size: -
J gene: TRBJ2-2

CDR3 protein: CASSSDRNLYQPQHF
CDR3 DNA: TGTGCCAGCAGTAGCGACAGGAACCTTTATCAGCCCCAGCATTTT
V gene: TRBV6-1
D gene: -
clone size: -
J gene: TRBJ1-5

CDR3 protein: CASSTPSGTGQYF
CDR3 DNA: TGTGCCAGCAGCACACCTTCCGGGACAGGGCAGTACTTC
V gene: TRBV3-1
D gene: TRBD1
clone size: once
J gene: TRBJ2-7

CDR3 protein: CATSEHLTDTQYF
CDR3 DNA: TGTGCCACCAGTGAACACCTCACAGATACGCAGTATTTT
V gene: TRBV24-1
D gene: -
clone size: once
J gene: TRBJ2-3

CDR3 protein: CASSLNLGPPGNEQFF
CDR3 DNA: TGCGCCAGCAGCCTCAACTTGGGACCCCCGGGGAATGAGCAGTTCTTC
V gene: TRBV4-3
D gene: -
clone size: -
J gene: TRBJ2-1

CDR3 protein: CASSNSGTGGQPQHF
CDR3 DNA: TGTGCCAGCAGCAATTCCGGGACAGGGGGACAGCCCCAGCATTTT
V gene: TRBV6-1
D gene: TRBD1
clone size: -
J gene: TRBJ1-5

CDR3 protein: CASSQSTGVTEAFF
CDR3 DNA: TGCGCCAGCAGCCAGTCTACAGGGGTGACTGAAGCTTTCTTT
V gene: TRBV4-1
D gene: TRBD1
clone size: once
J gene: TRBJ1-1

CDR3 protein: CASRDILGYTF
CDR3 DNA: TGTGCCAGCAGGGACATTCTTGGCTACACCTTC
V gene: TRBV5-6
D gene: -
clone size: -
J gene: TRBJ1-2

CDR3 protein: CASSLIADEQYF
CDR3 DNA: TGCGCCAGCAGCCTTATAGCGGACGAGCAGTACTTC
V gene: TRBV5-1
D gene: -
clone size: -
J gene: TRBJ2-7

CDR3 protein: CSVAGGISSYEQYF
CDR3 DNA: TGCAGCGTAGCCGGAGGCATCAGCTCCTACGAGCAGTACTTC
V gene: TRBV29-1
D gene: -
clone size: -
J gene: TRBJ2-7

CDR3 protein: CAISGGSYGYTF
CDR3 DNA: TGTGCCATCAGTGGCGGGAGCTATGGCTACACCTTC
V gene: TRBV10-3
D gene: -
clone size: -
J gene: TRBJ1-2

CDR3 protein: CSAPIGWGPQHF
CDR3 DNA: TGCAGTGCTCCCATAGGGTGGGGGCCCCAGCATTTT
V gene: TRBV20-1
D gene: -
clone size: -
J gene: TRBJ1-5

CDR3 protein: CASSQDLSPDTQYF
CDR3 DNA: TGTGCCAGCAGCCAAGATCTATCCCCAGATACGCAGTATTTT
V gene: TRBV4-2
D gene: -
clone size: -
J gene: TRBJ2-3

CDR3 protein: CASSSVAGTYEQYF
CDR3 DNA: TGTGCCAGCAGCTCGGTAGCGGGAACATACGAGCAGTACTTC
V gene: TRBV7-9
D gene: TRBD2
clone size: few
J gene: TRBJ2-7